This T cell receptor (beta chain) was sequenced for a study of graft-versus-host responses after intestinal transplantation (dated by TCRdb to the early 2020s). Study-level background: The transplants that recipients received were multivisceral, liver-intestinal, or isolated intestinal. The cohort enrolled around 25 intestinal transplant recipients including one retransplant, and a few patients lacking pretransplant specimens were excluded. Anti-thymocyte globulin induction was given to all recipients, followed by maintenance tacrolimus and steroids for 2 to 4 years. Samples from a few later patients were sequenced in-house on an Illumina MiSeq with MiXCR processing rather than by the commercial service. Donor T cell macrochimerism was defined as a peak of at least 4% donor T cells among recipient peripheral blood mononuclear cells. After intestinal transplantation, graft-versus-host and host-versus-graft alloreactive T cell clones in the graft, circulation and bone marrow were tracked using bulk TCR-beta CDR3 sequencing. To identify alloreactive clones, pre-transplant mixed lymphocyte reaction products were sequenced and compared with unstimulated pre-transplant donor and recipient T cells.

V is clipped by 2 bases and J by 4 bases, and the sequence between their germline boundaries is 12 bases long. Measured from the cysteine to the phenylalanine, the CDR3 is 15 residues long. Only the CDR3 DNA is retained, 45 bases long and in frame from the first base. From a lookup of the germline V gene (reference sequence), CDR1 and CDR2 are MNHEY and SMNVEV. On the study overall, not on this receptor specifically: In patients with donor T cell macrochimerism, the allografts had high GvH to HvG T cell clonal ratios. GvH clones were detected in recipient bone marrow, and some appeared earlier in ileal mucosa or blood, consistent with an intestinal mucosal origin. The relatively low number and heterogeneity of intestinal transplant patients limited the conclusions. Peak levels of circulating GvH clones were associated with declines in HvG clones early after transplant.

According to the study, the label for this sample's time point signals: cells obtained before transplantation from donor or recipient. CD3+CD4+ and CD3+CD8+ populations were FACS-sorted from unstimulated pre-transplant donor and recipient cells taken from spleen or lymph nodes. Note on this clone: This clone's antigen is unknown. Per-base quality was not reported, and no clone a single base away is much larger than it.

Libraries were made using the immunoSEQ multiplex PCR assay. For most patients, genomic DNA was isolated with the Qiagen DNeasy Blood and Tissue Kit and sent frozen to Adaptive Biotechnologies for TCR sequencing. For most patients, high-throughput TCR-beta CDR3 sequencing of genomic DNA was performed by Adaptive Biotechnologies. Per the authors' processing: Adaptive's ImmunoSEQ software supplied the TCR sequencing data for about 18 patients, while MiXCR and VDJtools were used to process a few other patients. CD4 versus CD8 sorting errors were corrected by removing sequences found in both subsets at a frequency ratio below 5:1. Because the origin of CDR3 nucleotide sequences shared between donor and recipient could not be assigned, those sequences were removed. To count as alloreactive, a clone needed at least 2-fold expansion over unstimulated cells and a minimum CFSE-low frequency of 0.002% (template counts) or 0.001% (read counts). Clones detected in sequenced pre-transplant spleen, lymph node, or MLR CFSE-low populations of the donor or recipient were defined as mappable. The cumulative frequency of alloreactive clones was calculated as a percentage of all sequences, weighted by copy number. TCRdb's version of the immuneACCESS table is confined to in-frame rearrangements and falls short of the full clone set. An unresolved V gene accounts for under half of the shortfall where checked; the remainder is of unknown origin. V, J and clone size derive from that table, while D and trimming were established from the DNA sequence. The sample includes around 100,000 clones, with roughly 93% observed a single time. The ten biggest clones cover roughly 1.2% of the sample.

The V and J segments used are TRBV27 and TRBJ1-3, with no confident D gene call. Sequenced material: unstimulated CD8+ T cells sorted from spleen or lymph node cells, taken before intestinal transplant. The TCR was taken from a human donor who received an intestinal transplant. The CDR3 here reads CASSLAGRAGNTIYF. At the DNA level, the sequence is TGTGCCAGCAGTTTAGCGGGCCGGGCAGGAAACACCATATATTTT.